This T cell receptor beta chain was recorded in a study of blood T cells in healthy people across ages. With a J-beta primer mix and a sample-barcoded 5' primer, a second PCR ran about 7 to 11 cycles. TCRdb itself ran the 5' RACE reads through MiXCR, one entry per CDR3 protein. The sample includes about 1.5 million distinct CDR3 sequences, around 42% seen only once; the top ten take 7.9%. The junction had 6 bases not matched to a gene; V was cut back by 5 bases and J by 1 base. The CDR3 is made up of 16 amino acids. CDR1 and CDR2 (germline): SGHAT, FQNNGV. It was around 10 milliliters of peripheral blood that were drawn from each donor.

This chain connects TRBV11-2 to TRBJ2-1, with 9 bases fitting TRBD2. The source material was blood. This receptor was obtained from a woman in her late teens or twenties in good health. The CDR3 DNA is TGTGCCAGCAGCCCGCGGGAGGGGGGGTCCTACAATGAGCAGTTCTTC. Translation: CASSPREGGSYNEQFF. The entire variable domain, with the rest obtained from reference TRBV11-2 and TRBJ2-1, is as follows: EAGVAQSPRYKIIEKRQSVAFWCNPISGHATLYWYQQILGQGPKLLIQFQNNGVVDDSQLPKDRFSAERLKGVDSTLKIQPAKLEDSAVYLCASSPREGGSYNEQFFGPGTRLTVL.